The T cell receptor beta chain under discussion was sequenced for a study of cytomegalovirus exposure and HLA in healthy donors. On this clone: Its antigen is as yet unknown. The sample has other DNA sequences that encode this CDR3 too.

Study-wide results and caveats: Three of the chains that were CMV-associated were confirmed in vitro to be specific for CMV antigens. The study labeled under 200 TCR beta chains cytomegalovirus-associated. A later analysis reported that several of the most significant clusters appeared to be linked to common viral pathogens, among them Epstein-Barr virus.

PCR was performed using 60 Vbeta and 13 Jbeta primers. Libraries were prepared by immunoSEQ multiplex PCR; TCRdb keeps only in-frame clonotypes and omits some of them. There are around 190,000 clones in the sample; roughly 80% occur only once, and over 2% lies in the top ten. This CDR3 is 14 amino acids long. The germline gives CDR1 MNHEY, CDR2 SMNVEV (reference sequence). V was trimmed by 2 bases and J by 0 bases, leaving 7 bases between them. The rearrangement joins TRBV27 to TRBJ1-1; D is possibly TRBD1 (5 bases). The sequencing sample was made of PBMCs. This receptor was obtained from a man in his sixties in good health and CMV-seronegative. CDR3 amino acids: CASSLQGMNTEAFF. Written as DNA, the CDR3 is TGTGCCAGCAGTTTACAGGGTATGAACACTGAAGCTTTCTTT.